This T cell receptor (beta chain) was documented in a study of blood T cell repertoires in COVID-19. Assay used: immunoSEQ multiplex PCR; TCRdb lists only in-frame clones, some missing. The sample lists 450,000 to 500,000 clones; about nine tenths were seen once. Trimming removed 2 bases at V and 2 bases at J, with 11 bases between. CDR1 ENHRY and CDR2 SYGVKD come from the germline V gene. CDR3 length equals 15 residues. V gene TRBV10-3 combines with J gene TRBJ2-3; no reliable D call. Sequencing used PBMCs or T cells enriched from blood (not recorded which). The clonotype was recovered from a woman aged 18-29 years who had recovered from COVID-19. The CDR3 loop is CAISEMRLDTDTQYF. The CDR3 DNA sequence: TGTGCCATCAGTGAGATGAGACTGGACACAGATACGCAGTATTTT.